These T cell receptor beta chains were read from a single sample in a study of identical twins. From the 5' RACE reads, TCRdb called clonotypes with MiXCR, one entry per CDR3 protein. The table records 1.5 million to 2 million distinct CDR3 sequences, under 35% of them present only once. The sequenced sample was cord blood. These receptors were collected from a newborn girl in good health. The CDR3 runs from the conserved cysteine through the conserved F or W. D genes are given only for firm matches. Size is stated for part of the rows, as once, few or many counts, or as a class when the clone is expanded.

size,J,D,V,CDR3,DNA
few,TRBJ1-1,.,TRBV9,CASSVTQHTEAFF,TGTGCCAGCAGCGTAACACAGCACACTGAAGCTTTCTTT
few,TRBJ2-7,.,TRBV29-1,CSVARRTSYEQYF,TGCAGCGTGGCGCGGCGGACCTCCTACGAGCAGTACTTC
few,TRBJ2-1,TRBD2,TRBV20-1,CSARDGRGSYNEQFF,TGCAGTGCTAGAGATGGGCGGGGGTCCTACAATGAGCAGTTCTTC
.,TRBJ1-1,TRBD1,TRBV4-2,CASSQDRANLQGANTEAFF,TGTGCCAGCAGCCAAGACCGGGCTAATCTGCAGGGGGCGAACACTGAAGCTTTCTTT
few,TRBJ2-1,TRBD2,TRBV28,CASSLRLAGGPNSYNEQFF,TGTGCCAGCAGTTTAAGACTAGCGGGAGGACCAAACTCCTACAATGAGCAGTTCTTC
.,TRBJ1-1,.,TRBV5-6,CASSLRWTENTEAFF,TGTGCCAGCAGCTTGCGGTGGACAGAGAACACTGAAGCTTTCTTT
.,TRBJ1-5,.,TRBV20-1,CSAQPISNQPQHF,TGCAGTGCTCAGCCAATTAGCAATCAGCCCCAGCATTTT
few,TRBJ2-7,.,TRBV20-1,CSAIPSDRRLAYEQYF,TGCAGTGCTATCCCCTCCGACCGCAGACTAGCCTACGAGCAGTACTTC
.,TRBJ1-1,.,TRBV5-1,CASSLSYSAEAFF,TGCGCCAGCAGCCTATCCTACAGCGCTGAAGCTTTCTTT
.,TRBJ1-2,TRBD1,TRBV28,CASRTGADYGYTF,TGTGCCAGCAGAACAGGGGCGGACTATGGCTACACCTTC
.,TRBJ1-2,TRBD1,TRBV6-2/TRBV6-3,CASSYSKQGSYGYTF,TGTGCCAGCAGTTACTCGAAACAGGGGAGCTATGGCTACACCTTC
.,TRBJ1-2,TRBD1,TRBV2,CASSEAGQGNYRGYTF,TGTGCCAGCAGTGAAGCGGGACAGGGCAATTATCGCGGCTACACCTTC
few,TRBJ2-4,.,TRBV18,CASSPLAVPNIQYF,TGTGCCAGCTCACCACTAGCAGTCCCCAACATTCAGTACTTC
.,TRBJ2-7,.,TRBV11-2,CASSLHNRANEQYF,TGTGCCAGCAGCTTGCATAACAGGGCTAACGAGCAGTACTTC
.,TRBJ2-3,.,TRBV4-1,CASSQVSGTTDTQYF,TGCGCCAGCAGCCAAGTGAGTGGGACCACAGATACGCAGTATTTT
few,TRBJ1-2,.,TRBV20-1,CSPSYYGYTF,TGCAGCCCTTCCTACTATGGCTACACCTTC
few,TRBJ2-1,.,TRBV3-1,CASSRTTRSSYNEQFF,TGTGCCAGCAGTAGGACCACCCGCAGCTCCTACAATGAGCAGTTCTTC
.,TRBJ2-7,.,TRBV3-1,CASSQVPRGFYEQYF,TGTGCCAGCAGCCAAGTTCCCAGGGGCTTCTACGAGCAGTACTTC
.,TRBJ1-1,.,TRBV13,CASSLEWGRGLPEAFF,TGTGCCAGCAGCTTAGAGTGGGGCAGGGGATTGCCTGAAGCTTTCTTT
few,TRBJ1-4,.,TRBV7-9,CASSRRGANEKLFF,TGTGCCAGCAGCCGCCGGGGGGCTAATGAAAAACTGTTTTTT
.,TRBJ1-2,TRBD1,TRBV19,CASSPRDRVGYTF,TGTGCCAGTAGTCCCCGGGACAGGGTCGGCTACACCTTC
.,TRBJ2-3,TRBD2,TRBV12-3/TRBV12-4,CASSFSGRGSDTQYF,TGTGCCAGCAGTTTTAGCGGGAGGGGATCAGATACGCAGTATTTT
.,TRBJ2-3,.,TRBV12-3/TRBV12-4,CASSFMMAGSTDTQYF,TGTGCCAGCAGTTTTATGATGGCGGGCAGCACAGATACGCAGTATTTT
many,TRBJ2-1,TRBD2,TRBV11-2,CASSLAGLYNEQFF,TGTGCCAGCAGTTTAGCGGGACTGTACAATGAGCAGTTCTTC
many,TRBJ2-4,TRBD2,TRBV12-3/TRBV12-4,CASSLGGWGNIQYF,TGTGCCAGCAGTTTGGGAGGGTGGGGAAACATTCAGTACTTC
few,TRBJ2-7,TRBD2,TRBV20-1,CSAILAGPSYEQYF,TGCAGTGCTATACTAGCGGGGCCCTCCTACGAGCAGTACTTC
.,TRBJ1-2,.,TRBV27,CASSNVGYGYTF,TGTGCCAGCAGTAATGTGGGGTATGGCTACACCTTC
.,TRBJ2-7,.,TRBV12-3/TRBV12-4,CASSPYRSSYNEQYF,TGTGCCAGCAGTCCTTACAGGAGCTCCTACAATGAGCAGTACTTC
.,TRBJ2-1,.,TRBV27,CASSLGNWGEQFF,TGTGCCAGCAGTTTGGGCAACTGGGGTGAGCAGTTCTTC
.,TRBJ2-7,.,TRBV4-1,CASSQEGGVSYEQYF,TGCGCCAGCAGCCAAGAAGGAGGGGTTTCCTACGAGCAGTACTTC
few,TRBJ1-1,TRBD1,TRBV20-1,CSALETGAFTLGTEAFF,TGCAGTGCTCTGGAGACAGGGGCCTTCACCTTGGGCACTGAAGCTTTCTTT
.,TRBJ2-1,TRBD2,TRBV13,CASSLGPSGTVQNGQFF,TGTGCCAGCAGCTTAGGGCCTAGCGGGACGGTACAGAATGGGCAGTTCTTC
.,TRBJ2-1,TRBD2,TRBV5-1,CASSLGLAVAKNIQFF,TGCGCCAGCAGCTTGGGACTAGCGGTAGCCAAAAACATTCAGTTCTTC
few,TRBJ1-4,TRBD1,TRBV7-6,CASSLPTGSANEKLFF,TGTGCCAGCAGCTTACCGACAGGGAGCGCAAATGAAAAACTGTTTTTT
few,TRBJ1-5,.,TRBV28,CASGKTGHQPQHF,TGTGCCAGCGGAAAGACAGGTCATCAGCCCCAGCATTTT
few,TRBJ2-7,.,TRBV6-7,CASSYSTSPLHVTYEQYF,TGTGCCAGCAGTTACTCGACCTCGCCTCTTCACGTTACCTACGAGCAGTACTTC
few,TRBJ1-5,.,TRBV6-1,CASTGANQPQHF,TGTGCCAGCACTGGGGCCAATCAGCCCCAGCATTTT
.,TRBJ2-3,.,TRBV3-1,CASSQDLASAETQYF,TGTGCCAGCAGCCAAGATCTAGCTAGCGCGGAGACGCAGTATTTT
few,TRBJ1-2,.,TRBV13,CASSARQYGYTF,TGTGCCAGCAGCGCCAGACAGTATGGCTACACCTTC
.,TRBJ2-3,TRBD2,TRBV7-2,CASSLAKGLALVGTQYF,TGTGCCAGCAGCTTAGCCAAGGGACTAGCTCTGGTCGGTACGCAGTATTTT
.,TRBJ1-3,.,TRBV20-1,CSARQAGNTIYF,TGCAGTGCTAGACAAGCAGGAAACACCATATATTTT
few,TRBJ2-1,TRBD2,TRBV12-3/TRBV12-4,CASSFSGREYNEQFF,TGTGCCAGCAGTTTTAGCGGGAGAGAATACAATGAGCAGTTCTTC